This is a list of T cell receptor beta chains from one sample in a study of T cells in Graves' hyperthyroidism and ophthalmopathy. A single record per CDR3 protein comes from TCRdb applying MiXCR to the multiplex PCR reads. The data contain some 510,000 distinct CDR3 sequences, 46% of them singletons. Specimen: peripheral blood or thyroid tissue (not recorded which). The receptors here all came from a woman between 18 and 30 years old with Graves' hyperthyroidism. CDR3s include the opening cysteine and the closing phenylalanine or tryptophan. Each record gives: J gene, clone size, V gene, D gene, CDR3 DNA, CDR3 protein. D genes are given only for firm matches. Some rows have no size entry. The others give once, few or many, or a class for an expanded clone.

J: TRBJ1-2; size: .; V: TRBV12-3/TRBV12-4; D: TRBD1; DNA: TGTGCCACCCTGAACCTCCGGACAGGGGCATATGGCTACACCTTC; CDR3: CATLNLRTGAYGYTF
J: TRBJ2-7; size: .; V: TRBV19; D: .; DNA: TGTGCCAGTAGTATGACATACCTGATGAGTTACGAGCAGTACTTC; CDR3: CASSMTYLMSYEQYF
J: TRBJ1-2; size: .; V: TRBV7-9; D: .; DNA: TGTGCCAGCAGCCAAGAGCGCTCCAGAAGAGGCTACACCTTC; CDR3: CASSQERSRRGYTF
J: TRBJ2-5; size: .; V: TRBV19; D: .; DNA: TGTGCCAGTAGTATAGGACCACAGGAGACGCAAGAGACCCAGTACTTC; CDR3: CASSIGPQETQETQYF
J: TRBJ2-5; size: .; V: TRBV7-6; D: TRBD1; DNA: TGTGCCAGCAGCTATACAGGGGGCGGGGAAGAGACCCAGTACTTC; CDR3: CASSYTGGGEETQYF
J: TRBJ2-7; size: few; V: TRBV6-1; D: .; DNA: TGTGCCAGCACCTCTAGCTACGAGCAGTACTTC; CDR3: CASTSSYEQYF
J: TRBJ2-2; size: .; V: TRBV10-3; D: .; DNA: TGTGCCAGCAGTTATACACGGATGATCGGGGAGCTGTTTTTT; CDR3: CASSYTRMIGELFF
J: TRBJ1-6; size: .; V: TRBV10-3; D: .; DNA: TGTGCCATCAGTGAGTCGGGCGAATTACCCCTCCACTTT; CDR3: CAISESGELPLHF
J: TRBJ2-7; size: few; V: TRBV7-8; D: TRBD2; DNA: TGTGCCAGCAGATCCCTCCCCCGAACTGGGGGGGAAGCCTCCTACGAGCAGTACTTC; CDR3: CASRSLPRTGGEASYEQYF
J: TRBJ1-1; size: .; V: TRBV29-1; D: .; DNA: TGCAGCGTTGAAGATATAGACAACACGAACACTGAAGCTTTCTTT; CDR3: CSVEDIDNTNTEAFF
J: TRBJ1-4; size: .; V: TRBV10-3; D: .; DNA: TGTGCCATCGGGACTAGCGGGTTCGACGGGGAAAAACTGTTTTTT; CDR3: CAIGTSGFDGEKLFF
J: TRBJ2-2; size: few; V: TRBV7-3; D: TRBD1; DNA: TGCGCCAGCAGTGAGGAGATGACAGGGCGGGAGCTGTTTTTT; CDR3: CASSEEMTGRELFF
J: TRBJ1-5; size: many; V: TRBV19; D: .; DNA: TGTGCCAGTAGTATGTTCGGACGGACCGATCAGCCCCAGCATTTT; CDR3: CASSMFGRTDQPQHF
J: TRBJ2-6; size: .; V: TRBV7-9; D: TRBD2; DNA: TGCGCCAGCAGAGCGGGAGTCTTCCCAGGGGCCAACGTCCTGACTTTC; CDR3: CASRAGVFPGANVLTF
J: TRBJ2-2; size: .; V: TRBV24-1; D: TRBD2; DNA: TGTGCCACCAGTGATTTTGCGGGAGCTAACACCGGGGAGCTGTTTTTT; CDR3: CATSDFAGANTGELFF
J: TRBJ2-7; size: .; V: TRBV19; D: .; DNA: TGTGCCAGTAGTATTCACTCCAACTACGAGCAGTACTTC; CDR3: CASSIHSNYEQYF
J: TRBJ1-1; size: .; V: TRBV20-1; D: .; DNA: TGCAGTGCTAGAGAGTCCCATCGGAACACTGAAGCTTTCTTT; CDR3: CSARESHRNTEAFF
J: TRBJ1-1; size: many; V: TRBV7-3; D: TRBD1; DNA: TGTGCCAGCAGCTTAACTACAGGGGGAACTGAAGCTTTCTTT; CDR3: CASSLTTGGTEAFF
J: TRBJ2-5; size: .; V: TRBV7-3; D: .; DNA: TGTGCCAGCAGCTTTCTGGGGTCAGAGACCCAGTACTTC; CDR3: CASSFLGSETQYF
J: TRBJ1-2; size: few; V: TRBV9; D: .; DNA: TGTGCCAGCAGCGTAGGACCGGGACCAGGGGCCCCTGGCTACACCTTC; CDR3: CASSVGPGPGAPGYTF
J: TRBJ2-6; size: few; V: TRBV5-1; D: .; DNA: TGCGCCAGCAGCTCCCCTCCTGGCAGGACTGGGGCCAACGTCCTGACTTTC; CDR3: CASSSPPGRTGANVLTF
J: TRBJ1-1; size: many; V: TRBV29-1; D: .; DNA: TGCAGCGTTGATCCGGGCGGTGGCACTGAAGCTTTCTTT; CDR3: CSVDPGGGTEAFF
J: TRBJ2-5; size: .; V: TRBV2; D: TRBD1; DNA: TGTGCCAGCAGTTTTGTCGGCAGGGGGAGAGAGCAGTACTTC; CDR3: CASSFVGRGREQYF
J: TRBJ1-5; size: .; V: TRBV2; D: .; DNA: TGTGCCAGCAGACCCCCTGACGGGCAAGAGACCCAGCATTTT; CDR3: CASRPPDGQETQHF
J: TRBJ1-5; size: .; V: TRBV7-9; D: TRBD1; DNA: TGTGCCAGCAGCTCCGGGACAGACTATCAGCCCCAGCATTTT; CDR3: CASSSGTDYQPQHF
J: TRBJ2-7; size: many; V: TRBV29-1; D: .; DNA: TGCAGCGTTGAGACCGGGACCACCTACGAGCAGTACTTC; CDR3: CSVETGTTYEQYF
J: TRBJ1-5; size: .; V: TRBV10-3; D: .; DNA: TGTGCCATCAGTGACACAACGTTGGCTAGCGGGACGATCAGTCAGCCCCAGCATTTT; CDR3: CAISDTTLASGTISQPQHF
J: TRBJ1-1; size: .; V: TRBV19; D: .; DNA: TGTGCCAGTAGTATAGATGTCAGAGGGAGGGACACTGAAGCTTTCTTT; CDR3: CASSIDVRGRDTEAFF
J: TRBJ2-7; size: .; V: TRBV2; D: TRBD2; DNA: TGTGCCAGCAGTGAACGATTAGCGGGAAATTACTACGAGCAGTACTTC; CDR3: CASSERLAGNYYEQYF
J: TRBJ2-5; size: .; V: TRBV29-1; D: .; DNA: TGCAGCGGGACGGTCCAAGAGACCCAGTACTTC; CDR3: CSGTVQETQYF
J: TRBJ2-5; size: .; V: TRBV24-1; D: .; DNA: TGTGCCACCCGTGAATCCCACAGGGAAGAGACCCAGTACTTC; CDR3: CATRESHREETQYF
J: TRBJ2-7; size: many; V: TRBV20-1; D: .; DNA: TGCAGTGCTAGCGGTAGGGGGTCGAGCTACGAGCAGTACTTC; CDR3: CSASGRGSSYEQYF
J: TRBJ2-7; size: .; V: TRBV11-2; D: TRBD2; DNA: TGTGGCAGCCCGGGACTAGCGGGAGGGCCGGGAGGCGAGCAGTACTTC; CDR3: CGSPGLAGGPGGEQYF
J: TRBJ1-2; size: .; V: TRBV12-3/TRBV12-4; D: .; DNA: TGTGCCAGCCACCGGGGCTATGGCTACACCTTC; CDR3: CASHRGYGYTF
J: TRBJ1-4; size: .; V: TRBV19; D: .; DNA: TGTGCCAGTACCGGGACCCGGGAAGAAAAACTGTTTTTT; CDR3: CASTGTREEKLFF
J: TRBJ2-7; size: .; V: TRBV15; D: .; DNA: TGTGCCACCAGCAGCTCAGTAAGGACGATCTACGAGCAGTACTTC; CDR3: CATSSSVRTIYEQYF
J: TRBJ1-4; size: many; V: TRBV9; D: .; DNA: TGTGCCAGCAGCGCAGGAGTGGGGTATAATGAAAAACTGTTTTTT; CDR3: CASSAGVGYNEKLFF
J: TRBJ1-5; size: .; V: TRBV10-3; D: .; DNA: TGTGCCATCAGTGTTGAACCCGGCGATGAGCCCCAGCATTTT; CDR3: CAISVEPGDEPQHF
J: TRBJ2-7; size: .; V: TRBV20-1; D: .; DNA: TGCAGTGCTAGAATAACAGGGCCCTCCTACGAGCAGTACTTC; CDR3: CSARITGPSYEQYF
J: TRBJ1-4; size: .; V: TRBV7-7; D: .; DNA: TGTGCCAGCAGCTTAGAGACAGACCCAAATGAAAAACTGTTTTTT; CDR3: CASSLETDPNEKLFF
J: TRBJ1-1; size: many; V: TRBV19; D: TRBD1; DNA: TGTGCCAGTAGTATTGCTCAGGGGGTGAGAACTGAAGCTTTCTTT; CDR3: CASSIAQGVRTEAFF
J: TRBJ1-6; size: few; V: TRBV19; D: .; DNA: TGTGCCAGTAGTATCTGGCGGGACCCTAATTCACCCCTCCACTTT; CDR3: CASSIWRDPNSPLHF
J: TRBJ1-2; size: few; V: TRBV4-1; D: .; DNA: TGTGCCAGTAGTACGCAAAGAACCAACTATGGCTACACCTTC; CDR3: CASSTQRTNYGYTF
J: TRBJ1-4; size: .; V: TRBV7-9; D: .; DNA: TGTGCCGGCAGCTTAGTCGCTGAAAAACTGTTTTTT; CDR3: CAGSLVAEKLFF
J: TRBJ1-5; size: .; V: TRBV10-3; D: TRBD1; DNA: TGTGCCATCAGTGGGACAGGGTACCAGCCCCAGCATTTT; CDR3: CAISGTGYQPQHF
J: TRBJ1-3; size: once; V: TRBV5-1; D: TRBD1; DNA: TGCGCCAGCAGCTTGGGCGACAGGGGCGCTGGAAACACCACATATTTT; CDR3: CASSLGDRGAGNTTYF
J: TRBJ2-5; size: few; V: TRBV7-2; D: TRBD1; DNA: TGTGCCAGCAGCTTAACTTACAACAGGGGGTCGACCCAGTACTTC; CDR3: CASSLTYNRGSTQYF
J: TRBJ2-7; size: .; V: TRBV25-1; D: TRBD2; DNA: TGTGCCAGCTCACCTTCTAGCGGGAGGTTCAACGAGCAGTACTTC; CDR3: CASSPSSGRFNEQYF